One and the same sample provided the 3 T cell receptor beta chains below, sequenced in a study of CD8 T cells in ankylosing spondylitis. One entry per CDR3 protein results from TCRdb running MiXCR on the 5' RACE reads. This sample carries about 350,000 distinct CDR3 sequences, 20% of them seen once, and the ten largest clones take approximately 14%. The sample taken for sequencing was blood, either unsorted or a sorted T cell fraction (not recorded which). The receptors come from a male donor with ankylosing spondylitis or in good health (not recorded which).

This clonotype was counted between two and nine times. V and J are TRBV5-1 and TRBJ2-7; weak D call: TRBD1 (5 bases). V was shortened by 0 bases and J by 2 bases, with 9 bases between the two germline ends. CDR1 is SGHRS, CDR2 YFSETQ, per germline. The CDR3 has 14 amino acids. This CDR3 is CASSLAEGAYEQYF. CDR3 bases: TGCGCCAGCAGCTTGGCCGAAGGGGCCTACGAGCAGTACTTC.

This clonotype was found a few times. The rearrangement links TRBV11-2 to TRBJ2-5; D may be TRBD2 (5 bases). The CDR3 loop spans 15 amino acids. Deletions cut 5 bases from V and 4 bases from J, with 17 bases between. Germline assignment: CDR1 SGHAT and CDR2 FQNNGV. CDR3 residues: CASSLRGPAGETQYF. DNA of the CDR3: TGTGCCAGCAGCCTGCGCGGGCCAGCAGGAGAGACCCAGTACTTC.

This chain connects TRBV29-1 to TRBJ2-7; TRBD2 is a possible D gene (6 bases). Germline values: CDR1 SQVTM, CDR2 ANQGSEA. Trimming took 1 base from V and 2 from J, leaving 15 bases between them. CDR3 length: 15 residues. The CDR3 is CSVEGEENGTYEQYF. The DNA of the CDR3 is TGCAGCGTTGAAGGGGAGGAGAACGGGACCTACGAGCAGTACTTC.